These T cell receptor beta chains were read from a single sample in a study of blood T cell repertoires in COVID-19. Sequencing was performed with immunoSEQ multiplex PCR; in TCRdb, only in-frame clones are kept and a portion is missing. The table lists under 200,000 clones, roughly nine tenths of them singletons, with 0.99% in the top ten. Source material: peripheral blood. The receptors stem from a man aged 18 to 29 with acute or convalescent COVID-19. Both conserved end residues are part of each CDR3. Fields, in order: clone size, D gene, J gene, V gene, CDR3 protein, CDR3 DNA. A D gene is named only where the DNA matches it firmly. The listing skips clone size in some rows; elsewhere it reads once, few, many or a size class.

>NA|TRBD2|TRBJ2-7|TRBV6-6
CASSGTSGYTYEQYF
TGTGCCAGCAGTGGGACTAGCGGGTATACCTACGAGCAGTACTTC
>NA|NA|TRBJ2-7|TRBV30
CAWSVQGNHEQYF
TGTGCCTGGAGTGTACAGGGAAACCACGAGCAGTACTTC
>NA|NA|TRBJ2-5|TRBV5-1
CASSRDKQRETQYF
TGCGCCAGCAGCCGGGACAAACAAAGGGAGACCCAGTACTTC
>NA|NA|TRBJ2-4|TRBV15
CATSIRDIKNIQYF
TGTGCCACCAGCATACGGGACATCAAAAACATTCAGTACTTC
>NA|NA|TRBJ1-1|TRBV21-1
CASSKGLNTEAFF
TGTGCCAGCAGCAAGGGCTTGAACACTGAAGCTTTCTTT
>NA|TRBD1|TRBJ1-2|TRBV4-2
CASSQDPRGQGYTF
TGTGCCAGCAGCCAAGATCCCAGGGGGCAAGGCTACACCTTC
>once|NA|TRBJ2-3|TRBV12-3/TRBV12-4
CAATTGLYTQYF
TGTGCCGCCACCACGGGGTTATATACGCAGTATTTT
>NA|NA|TRBJ1-6|TRBV9
CASSVELINSPLHF
TGTGCCAGCAGCGTAGAGCTGATTAATTCACCCCTCCACTTT
>NA|NA|TRBJ1-5|TRBV28
CASQRSGNQPQHF
TGTGCCAGCCAGCGTTCCGGGAATCAGCCCCAGCATTTT
>NA|TRBD1|TRBJ1-2|TRBV19
CASNDRGSANYGYTF
TGTGCCAGTAACGACAGGGGAAGCGCTAACTATGGCTACACCTTC
>NA|TRBD1|TRBJ1-5|TRBV19
CASSKQTGGGQPQHF
TGTGCCAGTAGCAAACAAACAGGGGGCGGTCAGCCCCAGCATTTT
>NA|TRBD2|TRBJ2-5|TRBV9
CASSVGISGGVQETQYF
TGTGCCAGCAGCGTAGGGATTAGCGGGGGGGTCCAAGAGACCCAGTACTTC
>few|TRBD1|TRBJ1-5|TRBV7-2
CASSPGTGPNQPQHF
TGTGCCAGCAGCCCCGGGACAGGCCCCAATCAGCCCCAGCATTTT
>NA|NA|TRBJ2-2|TRBV9
CASSVGPGPTGELFF
TGTGCCAGCAGCGTAGGTCCAGGCCCCACCGGGGAGCTGTTTTTT
>NA|NA|TRBJ2-5|TRBV30
CAWSVRGTGGTQYF
TGTGCCTGGAGTGTTAGGGGCACCGGGGGGACCCAGTACTTC
>NA|NA|TRBJ1-2|TRBV18
CASSPPARPYGYTF
TGTGCCAGCTCACCACCGGCCAGGCCCTATGGCTACACCTTC
>NA|TRBD1|TRBJ1-5|TRBV27
CASSLIATGSNNQPQHF
TGTGCCAGCAGTTTAATAGCGACAGGGTCTAACAATCAGCCCCAGCATTTT
>few|NA|TRBJ1-1|TRBV10-2
CASRDTRNTEAFF
TGCGCCAGCAGAGACACCCGTAACACTGAAGCTTTCTTT
>NA|NA|TRBJ1-3|TRBV19
CASSVDSLSGNTIYF
TGTGCCAGTAGTGTGGACAGTCTCTCTGGAAACACCATATATTTT
>NA|TRBD1|TRBJ1-3|TRBV7-8
CASSLVQGAIYF
TGTGCCAGCAGCTTAGTCCAGGGGGCCATATATTTT
>NA|TRBD1|TRBJ2-5|TRBV14
CASSARTGGGIETQYF
TGTGCCAGCAGCGCCCGAACAGGGGGCGGGATAGAGACCCAGTACTTC
>NA|NA|TRBJ1-2|TRBV15
CATSEDFRPSNYGYTF
TGTGCCACCAGCGAGGACTTTCGGCCCTCTAACTATGGCTACACCTTC
>NA|NA|TRBJ1-4|TRBV7-2
CASSRGQTHEKLFF
TGTGCCAGCAGCCGTGGACAGACGCATGAAAAACTGTTTTTT
>NA|NA|TRBJ2-7|TRBV3-1/TRBV3-2
CASSPGTSFSYEQYF
TGTGCCAGCAGCCCCGGGACATCCTTCTCCTACGAGCAGTACTTC
>NA|TRBD1|TRBJ2-3|TRBV2
CASSGQGRSDTQYF
TGTGCCAGCAGTGGACAGGGACGCTCAGATACGCAGTATTTT
>NA|NA|TRBJ1-1|TRBV7-9
CASSSRNTEAFF
TGTGCCAGCAGCTCCAGGAACACTGAAGCTTTCTTT
>NA|NA|TRBJ1-6|TRBV19
CASSIGTENSPLHF
TGTGCCAGTAGTATAGGGACAGAGAATTCACCCCTCCACTTT
>NA|TRBD1|TRBJ1-3|TRBV19
CASSSLPGTASGNTIYF
TGTGCCAGTAGTTCCCTCCCCGGGACAGCCTCTGGAAACACCATATATTTT
>NA|NA|TRBJ1-3|TRBV11-3
CASSLTDSGNTIYF
TGTGCCAGCAGCTTGACAGACTCTGGAAACACCATATATTTT
>NA|TRBD1|TRBJ1-5|TRBV19
CASTGQGFANQPQHF
TGTGCCAGTACGGGACAGGGGTTCGCCAATCAGCCCCAGCATTTT
>NA|TRBD1|TRBJ2-6|TRBV19
CASTPGQGSSGANVLTF
TGTGCCAGTACACCGGGACAGGGCTCCTCTGGGGCCAACGTCCTGACTTTC
>NA|TRBD2|TRBJ2-3|TRBV7-8
CASSFLAGGVADTQYF
TGTGCCAGCAGCTTCCTAGCGGGGGGGGTCGCAGATACGCAGTATTTT
>NA|TRBD1|TRBJ1-3|TRBV5-1
CASSSTGVGNTIYF
TGCGCCAGCAGCTCGACAGGGGTCGGAAACACCATATATTTT
>NA|TRBD1|TRBJ1-4|TRBV7-3
CASSQDRLNEKLFF
TGTGCCAGCAGCCAGGACAGGTTGAATGAAAAACTGTTTTTT
>few|TRBD1|TRBJ1-6|TRBV19
CASSPGRGTGVSPLHF
TGTGCCAGTAGTCCTGGTCGCGGGACAGGGGTATCACCCCTCCACTTT
>NA|TRBD1|TRBJ1-1|TRBV29-1
CSVESTGIEAFF
TGCAGCGTTGAATCGACAGGGATTGAAGCTTTCTTT
>NA|NA|TRBJ1-3|TRBV5-1
CASSLEGRSSGNTIYF
TGCGCCAGCAGCTTGGAAGGGAGGAGCTCTGGAAACACCATATATTTT
>NA|NA|TRBJ2-3|TRBV5-6
CASSFSGDTQYF
TGTGCCAGCAGCTTCAGTGGAGATACGCAGTATTTT
>NA|NA|TRBJ1-2|TRBV7-9
CASSLEGGPGYTF
TGTGCCAGCAGCTTAGAAGGGGGACCTGGCTACACCTTC
>NA|NA|TRBJ1-2|TRBV30
CAWSEQGSGYTF
TGTGCCTGGAGTGAGCAGGGCTCAGGCTACACCTTC
>NA|TRBD1|TRBJ2-4|TRBV7-9
CASSLTGTTKNIQYF
TGTGCCAGCAGCTTGACAGGGACCACCAAAAACATTCAGTACTTC
>NA|NA|TRBJ1-2|TRBV2
CASSPGSLMGGYTF
TGTGCCAGCAGTCCGGGAAGCTTGATGGGAGGCTACACCTTC
>NA|NA|TRBJ1-1|TRBV6-1
CASSDSKNTEAFF
TGTGCCAGCAGTGATTCTAAGAACACTGAAGCTTTCTTT
>NA|TRBD2|TRBJ2-3|TRBV19
CASSNYASGYTDTQYF
TGTGCCAGTAGTAATTATGCTAGCGGGTACACAGATACGCAGTATTTT
>NA|NA|TRBJ2-7|TRBV7-9
CASSLDRLSYEQYF
TGTGCCAGCAGCTTAGACAGGCTATCCTACGAGCAGTACTTC
>NA|NA|TRBJ2-2|TRBV11-2
CASRESTGELFF
TGTGCCAGCAGGGAGTCAACCGGGGAGCTGTTTTTT
>once|NA|TRBJ1-2|TRBV28
CASSLSAGNYGYTF
TGTGCCAGCAGTTTGAGCGCAGGGAACTATGGCTACACCTTC
>NA|TRBD1|TRBJ2-1|TRBV19
CASSISGQSRNEQFF
TGTGCCAGTAGTATATCGGGACAGTCCAGGAATGAGCAGTTCTTC
>NA|NA|TRBJ1-1|TRBV21-1
CASGLGGRGKNTEAFF
TGTGCCAGCGGCTTAGGAGGGAGAGGTAAGAACACTGAAGCTTTCTTT
>NA|NA|TRBJ2-5|TRBV5-8
CASSFGGGSDQETQYF
TGTGCCAGCAGCTTTGGTGGAGGGTCAGACCAAGAGACCCAGTACTTC
>NA|TRBD2|TRBJ2-3|TRBV14
CASSAGTSIWDTQYF
TGTGCCAGCAGCGCCGGGACTAGCATATGGGATACGCAGTATTTT
>once|TRBD1|TRBJ1-2|TRBV11-2
CASSLYRGEENGYTF
TGTGCCAGCAGCTTATACAGGGGCGAAGAGAATGGCTACACCTTC
>NA|NA|TRBJ2-7|TRBV21-1
CASSTRDHSYEQYF
TGTGCCAGCAGCACGCGGGATCACTCCTACGAGCAGTACTTC
>NA|TRBD2|TRBJ2-3|TRBV14
CASSQEVWRGGATDTQYF
TGTGCCAGCAGCCAAGAAGTCTGGCGGGGGGGGGCCACAGATACGCAGTATTTT